The 18 T cell receptor beta chains given below trace back to one sample, sequenced in a study of shared clonotypes between healthy human individuals. Measured with immunoSEQ multiplex PCR; TCRdb has only the in-frame clones, and not every one. The sample records over 850,000 clones, more than 75% being singletons. Specimen: memory CD4+ T cells from PBMCs. Subset in this sample: CD45RA-negative fraction. The source of these receptors is a man aged 18 to 35 in good health. Some clones in this sample may be carry-over from other donors' samples.

This rearrangement joins TRBV21-1 to TRBJ1-5; the DNA was not used to check the table's D call, TRBD1. TRBV21-1 is termed a pseudogene. The CDR3 runs to 16 residues. DNA of the CDR3: TGTGCCAGCAGCAAAGGCATGGGCAGGGGGAGCCAGCCCCAGCATTTT. Encoded protein: CASSKGMGRGSQPQHF.

The chain couples TRBV5-5 to TRBJ1-4, with a tentative D call TRBD1 (5 bases). The germline V and J ends were trimmed by 2 bases and 14 bases, with 22 bases remaining between them. The CDR3 loop spans 15 amino acids. Per the germline V gene, CDR1 is SGHKS and CDR2 is YYEKEE (reference sequence). This chain's CDR3 is CASSFAGVRNRGLFF. DNA for the CDR3: TGTGCCAGCAGCTTCGCCGGGGTTAGGAACCGGGGGCTGTTTTTT. Complete variable domain (other parts from reference TRBV5-5 and TRBJ1-4): DAGVTQSPTHLIKTRGQQVTLRCSPISGHKSVSWYQQVLGQGPQFIFQYYEKEERGRGNFPDRFSARQFPNYSSELNVNALLLGDSALYLCASSFAGVRNRGLFFGSGTQLSVL.

J is TRBJ2-7 and V is TRBV7-8, with D possibly matching TRBD1 (5 bases). The germline gives CDR1 SGHVS, CDR2 FQNEAQ. The CDR3 is made up of 14 amino acids. V was pared by 3 bases and J by 4 bases, with 13 bases between. The CDR3 protein is CASSLGGALYEQYF. As DNA, the CDR3 is TGTGCCAGCAGCTTGGGTGGGGCCCTTTACGAGCAGTACTTC.

This rearrangement joins TRBV5-6 to TRBJ1-5, with a weak D call TRBD1 (5 bases). Trimming shortened V by 2 bases and J by 4 bases, and 10 bases separated the two germline ends. The germline V gene encodes CDR1 SGHDT and CDR2 YYEEEE. The CDR3 is 14 amino acids. The CDR3 here is CASSFGAKNQPQHF. CDR3 bases: TGTGCCAGCAGCTTTGGGGCAAAAAATCAGCCCCAGCATTTT.

The chain joins TRBV29-1 to TRBJ2-5; 14 bases match TRBD2. The length of the CDR3 is 15 residues. The V gene end was trimmed by 4 bases and the J gene end by 6 bases; junction bases not matched to a gene: 7. CDR1 and CDR2 (germline): SQVTM, ANQGSEA. CDR3 protein: CSVGLAGGSGKTQYF. The CDR3 DNA sequence: TGCAGCGTTGGACTAGCGGGAGGGTCCGGAAAGACCCAGTACTTC. The full variable domain, completed using reference TRBV29-1 and TRBJ2-5, is SAVISQKPSRDICQRGTSLTIQCQVDSQVTMMFWYRQQPGQSLTLIATANQGSEATYESGFVIDKFPISRPNLTFSTLTVSNMSPEDSSIYLCSVGLAGGSGKTQYFGPGTRLLVL.

The chain joins TRBV9 to TRBJ2-3; D is unresolved. CDR1 is SGDLS, CDR2 YYNGEE, per germline. Between the trimmed V and J ends, which lost 0 bases and 2 bases, there was a span of 7 bases. The CDR3 length is 14 residues. The CDR3 DNA reads as TGTGCCAGCAGCGTAGGACACCTCACAGATACGCAGTATTTT. Protein: CASSVGHLTDTQYF.

The V gene is TRBV27, the J gene TRBJ2-7; 13 positions agree with TRBD2. V lost 3 bases to trimming and J lost 4 bases; unmatched junction nucleotides: 15. CDR3 length: 19 amino acids. CDR1 MNHEY and CDR2 SMNVEV come from the germline V gene (reference sequence). CDR3 sequence (DNA): TGTGCCAGCAGTTTCGGCGGAGGGCTCGGACTAGCGGGAGTGTACGAGCAGTACTTC. This encodes CASSFGGGLGLAGVYEQYF.

V is TRBV2 and J is TRBJ1-3, with D tentatively TRBD1 (5 bases). Trimming took 7 bases from V and 7 from J, leaving 17 bases between them. There are 14 residues in the CDR3. Germline CDR1 and CDR2: SNHLY and FYNNEI. In DNA, the CDR3 is TGTGCCAGCAACGCCGGGACCTTGGGGAACACCATATATTTT. Translated: CASNAGTLGNTIYF.

V gene TRBV4-2 combines with J gene TRBJ2-6; 8 nucleotides align to TRBD1. CDR1 and CDR2 from the germline V gene are LGHNA and YNFKEQ. The CDR3 has 16 residues. Trimming at V came to 3 bases and at J to 3 bases, leaving 4 bases not matched to a gene. Here the CDR3 reads CASSQDTGGGANVLTF. DNA for the CDR3: TGTGCCAGCAGCCAGGACACAGGGGGTGGGGCCAACGTCCTGACTTTC.

This clone appeared once. The genes are TRBV28 and TRBJ2-7, with D maybe TRBD2 (6 bases). The CDR3 consists of 14 residues. Germline lookup yields CDR1 MDHEN and CDR2 SYDVKM. V was clipped by 7 bases and J by 2 bases, with 15 bases between them. The CDR3 is CASIGTGAAYEQYF. The CDR3 DNA sequence: TGTGCCAGCATAGGAACGGGAGCCGCCTACGAGCAGTACTTC.

The chain uses TRBV6-6 and TRBJ1-6; 10 nucleotides line up with TRBD1. The CDR3 sequence is 14 residues long. Per germline, CDR1 MNHNY and CDR2 SVGAGI (reference sequence). V shed 6 bases, J shed 6 bases, and the junction held 2 bases outside the gene matches. The CDR3, as DNA: TGTGCCAGCAGCCGGGACAGGGGTAATTCACCCCTCCACTTT. As protein: CASSRDRGNSPLHF.

This clone was counted a few times. This chain uses TRBV30 with TRBJ1-2; D unclear. CDR3 size: 12 residues. Germline CDR1 GTSNPN, CDR2 SVGIG (reference sequence). The V end was cut by 4 bases, the J end by 6 bases, with 12 bases between. CDR3 sequence: CAWTTGGDGYTF. DNA for the CDR3: TGTGCCTGGACCACTGGCGGGGATGGCTACACCTTC.

This chain joins TRBV7-2 and TRBJ1-2, with D possibly TRBD1 on 5 matching bases. The CDR3 is 13 amino acids. Between the trimmed V and J ends, which lost 5 bases and 8 bases, there was a span of 15 bases. The germline V gene encodes CDR1 SGHTA and CDR2 FQGNSA. The CDR3 protein is CASSEPWGEGYTF. CDR3 bases: TGTGCCAGCAGCGAACCGTGGGGGGAAGGCTACACCTTC.

Here the CDR3 reads CASSGRAPEAFF. CDR3 DNA: TGTGCCAGCAGCGGGCGGGCACCCGAAGCTTTCTTT. V is TRBV11-2 and J is TRBJ1-1; D gene uncertain. Trimming left V 5 bases short and J 8 bases short, with 12 bases between. Germline CDR1 SGHAT, CDR2 FQNNGV. This CDR3 contains 12 residues.

The rearrangement joins TRBV4-2 to TRBJ1-4; TRBD1 is a possible D gene (5 bases). The germline V and J ends were trimmed by 4 bases and 5 bases, with 11 bases remaining between them. The CDR3 totals 14 residues. In germline, CDR1 is LGHNA, CDR2 YNFKEQ. CDR3: CASSRRDSNEKLFF. CDR3 in DNA: TGTGCCAGCAGCCGCCGTGACAGCAATGAAAAACTGTTTTTT.

The chain has TRBV5-1 and TRBJ1-3, with D uncertain. CDR3 length: 14 amino acids. Germline V lookup: CDR1 SGHRS, CDR2 YFSETQ. The ends were cut back, 4 bases at V and 1 base at J, with 9 bases in the middle. CDR3 bases: TGCGCCAGCAGCGCGACGGAGTCTGGAAACACCATATATTTT. Translating it yields CASSATESGNTIYF.

This sequence joins TRBV6-1 and TRBJ2-2; no clear D gene. CDR1 MNHNS and CDR2 SASEGT come from the germline V gene. The germline V and J ends were trimmed by 0 bases and 3 bases, with 11 bases remaining between them. The CDR3 is 16 residues long. CDR3 amino acids: CASSEAWGLDTGELFF. The CDR3 nucleotides are TGTGCCAGCAGTGAAGCATGGGGATTGGACACCGGGGAGCTGTTTTTT.

The V and J genes are TRBV4-1 and TRBJ2-3; 8 bases are a match to TRBD1. The CDR3 is 15 amino acids. Germline V CDR1 and CDR2: MGHRA, YSYEKL. The V gene end was trimmed by 4 bases and the J gene end by 3 bases; junction bases not matched to a gene: 6. The CDR3 nucleotides read TGCGCCAGCAGCCCCCACGGGACAGGTACAGATACGCAGTATTTT. The encoded protein is CASSPHGTGTDTQYF.